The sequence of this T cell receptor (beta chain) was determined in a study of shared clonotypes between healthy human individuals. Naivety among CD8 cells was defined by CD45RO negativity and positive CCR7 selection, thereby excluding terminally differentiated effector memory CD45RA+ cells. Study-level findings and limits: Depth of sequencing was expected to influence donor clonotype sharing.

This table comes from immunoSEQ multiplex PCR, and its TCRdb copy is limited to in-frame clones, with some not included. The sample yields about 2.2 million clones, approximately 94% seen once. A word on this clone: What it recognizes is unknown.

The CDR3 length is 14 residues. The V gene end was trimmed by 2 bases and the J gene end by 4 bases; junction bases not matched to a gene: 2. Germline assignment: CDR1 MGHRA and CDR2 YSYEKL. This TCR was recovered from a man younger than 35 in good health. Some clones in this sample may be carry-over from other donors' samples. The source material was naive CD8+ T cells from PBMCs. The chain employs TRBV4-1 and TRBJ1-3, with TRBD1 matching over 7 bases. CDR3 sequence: CASSQLTGGNTIYF. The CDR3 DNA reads TGCGCCAGCAGCCAACTGACAGGGGGAAACACCATATATTTT.